The sequence of this TCR beta chain was determined in a study of T cells in Graves' hyperthyroidism and ophthalmopathy. This clonotype has ten or more counts. Regions amplified from RNA transcripts were the TCR beta CDR3 regions. HTBI primers were the set used in a first-round RT-PCR of the TCR CDR3. MiXCR, run by TCRdb on the multiplex PCR reads, gives a single entry per CDR3 protein. The sample consists of nearly 600,000 distinct CDR3 sequences, 14% of them appearing once. The CDR3 contains 16 residues. Germline V gene sequence: CDR1 SGHTS, CDR2 YDEGEE. Unmatched junction bases numbered 8, after V lost 0 bases and J lost 7 bases.

The sequencing input was blood. The receptor was derived from a woman between 18 and 29 years old with Graves' ophthalmopathy. The chain links TRBV5-8 to TRBJ1-4, with 8 positions matching TRBD1. CDR3 DNA: TGTGCCAGCAGCTTGGAGGGCAGGGGGCTAGGTGAAAAACTGTTTTTT. Its protein is CASSLEGRGLGEKLFF.